The next 7 T cell receptor beta chains were all read from a single sample in a study of response to subunit inactivated influenza vaccine. TCRdb used MiXCR to reprocess the RT-PCR reads, holding one entry per CDR3 protein. Among 500,000 to 700,000 distinct CDR3 sequences listed, around a quarter were seen once. These records were also assigned to another study, of T cells expressing NK-cell markers. Turning to that study: It was by 5'RACE template switching with UMIs that TCR beta cDNA was made.

The sequencing here drew on CD4+ T cells sorted from PBMCs, taken approximately 12 days after vaccination. The source is a man in his forties or fifties who received an inactivated influenza vaccine.

The gene calls are TRBV5-1 and TRBJ2-1; D is uncertain. CDR1 and CDR2 from the germline V gene are SGHRS and YFSETQ. The CDR3 loop spans 15 amino acids. The V end was cut by 1 base, the J end by 0 bases, with 8 bases between. The CDR3: CASSLNTLSYNEQFF. The CDR3 bases are TGCGCCAGCAGCTTGAACACCCTCTCCTACAATGAGCAGTTCTTC.

This clonotype showed up many times. V and J are TRBV12-3 or TRBV12-4 and TRBJ2-1; tentative D call: TRBD1 (6 bases). V lost 1 base, J lost 4 bases, and 8 bases lay in between. The CDR3 sequence is 14 residues long. The CDR3 is CASSLDREYNEQFF. The CDR3 DNA reads as TGTGCCAGCAGTTTAGACAGGGAGTACAATGAGCAGTTCTTC.

As for this clonotype: Being one base from a much bigger clone, this may be a read error. This chain joins TRBV10-3 and TRBJ2-7, with 8 bases that match TRBD1. This CDR3 comprises 13 residues. The V segment lost 7 bases and the J segment 2 bases; nucleotides outside the gene matches: 4. CDR1 ENHRY and CDR2 SYGVKD come from the germline V gene. CDR3 in amino acids: CAIMGQDPYEQYF. The CDR3 coding sequence is TGTGCCATCATGGGACAGGACCCCTACGAGCAGTACTTC.

The chain uses TRBV2 and TRBJ2-1, with 13 bases lining up with TRBD2. The germline V gene encodes CDR1 SNHLY and CDR2 FYNNEI. V lost 7 bases and J lost 6; bases outside the gene matches: 9. This CDR3 has 16 residues. DNA of the CDR3: TGTGCCAGCACCAAAAAGGGACTAGCGGGGATCAATGAGCAGTTCTTC. Translation: CASTKKGLAGINEQFF.

The V and J genes are TRBV6-1 and TRBJ1-6; D is undetermined. The CDR3 is 15 residues long. V was trimmed by 6 bases and J by 9 bases, leaving 18 bases between them. CDR1 and CDR2 (germline): MNHNS, SASEGT. The CDR3 DNA sequence: TGTGCCAGCAGCCCAATAACATCTGTAGGTTCACCCCTCCACTTT. It translates to CASSPITSVGSPLHF.

Ten or more counts support this clonotype. The chain links TRBV12-3 or TRBV12-4 to TRBJ1-4, with a weak D call TRBD1 (5 bases). V gave up 2 bases and J gave up 5 bases, with 9 bases separating them. This CDR3 spans 14 amino acids. CDR3 sequence: CASSLHGANEKLFF. CDR3 nucleotides: TGTGCCAGCAGTTTACATGGGGCGAATGAAAAACTGTTTTTT.

This clonotype came up once. The genes are TRBV18 and TRBJ1-1; the match to TRBD1 covers 9 bases. CDR3 size: 15 residues. Germline V gene data show CDR1 as KGHSH and CDR2 as LQKENI. Losses at the gene ends were 3 bases for V and 4 bases for J; bases not matched to a gene: 6. In DNA form, the CDR3 reads TGTGCCAGCTCACCCCCGGGGACAGGGACCACTGAAGCTTTCTTT. Its protein product is CASSPPGTGTTEAFF.